This is a list of T cell receptor beta chains from one sample in a study of human T cells and chemical hapten exposure. TCRdb passed the RACE reads through MiXCR, listing each CDR3 protein once. Found here are 90,000 to 110,000 distinct CDR3 sequences, approximately 36% of them singletons; the top ten hold around 2.7%. Sample: whole blood, taken in connection with sensitization to the hapten diphenylcyclopropenone (DPC). These receptors originate from a man in his forties with alopecia areata. Some clones in this sample may be carry-over from other donors' samples. The CDR3 runs from the conserved cysteine through the conserved F or W.

j_call v_call cdr3_aa
TRBJ2-1 TRBV6-5 CASSGAPWSGGRNNEQFF
TRBJ1-6 TRBV7-2 CASRSGGGSPLHF
TRBJ2-5 TRBV20-1 CSARDPQAGIQETQYF
TRBJ2-5 TRBV6-2/TRBV6-3 CASSYITGPSEAQYF
TRBJ1-1 TRBV2 CARSTGSTEAFF
TRBJ1-2 TRBV7-2 CASSRQYRKSNYGYTF
TRBJ2-5 TRBV6-6 CASGFSRAGGETQYF
TRBJ2-4 TRBV12-3/TRBV12-4 CASSFSSGRAGNIQYF
TRBJ2-3 TRBV7-2 CASSLGGAGLAGTDTQYF
TRBJ2-5 TRBV18 CASSPPGQTWMAQYF
TRBJ2-7 TRBV28 CASSFYQGPSYEQYF
TRBJ1-6 TRBV18 CASSPYGPGTGGRNSPLHF
TRBJ2-3 TRBV6-5 CASSYSPPARGRISTDTQYF
TRBJ1-5 TRBV27 CASSSLFLSNQPQHF
TRBJ2-3 TRBV29-1 CSVETGLAGAPDTQYF
TRBJ2-1 TRBV3-1 CASSRIQGEDYNEQFF
TRBJ2-7 TRBV28 CASSSPGHNSYEQYF
TRBJ1-1 TRBV29-1 CSVDLVGGPVEAFF
TRBJ2-3 TRBV2 CASSRAGVGTDTQYF
TRBJ1-5 TRBV20-1 CSASRSLNQPQHF
TRBJ2-3 TRBV20-1 CSVERETPDTQYF
TRBJ2-4 TRBV5-6 CASSLEAPQYF
TRBJ2-2 TRBV5-5 CASSLDIPGELFF
TRBJ2-1 TRBV28 CASSSGQGGAVEQFF
TRBJ2-3 TRBV5-1 CASSLQGVSTDTQYF
TRBJ1-6 TRBV15 CATSRAGDKNSPLHF
TRBJ2-7 TRBV19 CASRPEFSYEQYF
TRBJ1-1 TRBV20-1 CSASEFRYTEAFF
TRBJ2-1 TRBV6-1 CASSEGGTSRDRVQFF
TRBJ1-1 TRBV5-4 CASSLDMGGTEAFF
TRBJ2-3 TRBV7-8 CASSIPWDTQYF
TRBJ2-1 TRBV29-1 CSVPNTGTSDKGLFDEQFF
TRBJ2-3 TRBV28 CASSSSLVTQYF
TRBJ2-2 TRBV6-5 CASSYYPPSSTRISNTGELFF
TRBJ2-1 TRBV27 CASRLSGRALDEQFF
TRBJ2-7 TRBV6-2/TRBV6-3 CASSSRLGGEQYF
TRBJ2-7 TRBV12-3/TRBV12-4 CASSLWPRGPYEQYF
TRBJ1-2 TRBV19 CASRNRRGKTGDYGYTF
TRBJ2-3 TRBV13 CASSLASHTDTQYF
TRBJ2-3 TRBV6-2/TRBV6-3 CASSYPSGLAGGSRSSTDTQYF
TRBJ1-4 TRBV5-6 CASSFRREGEKLFF
TRBJ2-7 TRBV20-1 CSARDPTVIYEQYF
TRBJ2-1 TRBV11-3 CASSLSGTLSYNEQFF
TRBJ2-3 TRBV29-1 CSVSGSQLEGTQYF
TRBJ2-3 TRBV24-1 CATSDLAEEGTDTQYF
TRBJ2-1 TRBV5-4 CASSSGLAGRGTYNEQFF
TRBJ2-3 TRBV7-9 CASSSLWRGSTDTQYF
TRBJ2-1 TRBV6-5 CASSYSVWNNEQFF
TRBJ2-3 TRBV5-1 CASIYGERQGATDTQYF
TRBJ2-1 TRBV28 CASGGLAGNNEQFF
TRBJ2-1 TRBV7-2 CASSLAGLAGRHYYNEQFF